Listed here are 28 T cell receptor beta chains from one sample, sequenced in a study of metastatic and nonmetastatic thyroid tumors. TCRdb reprocessed the PCR reads using MiXCR. The sample includes about 11,000 clones, nearly 30% of them seen just once. Not a single patient had been given any form of treatment at any point before undergoing thyroid surgery. Input material: tumor tissue. The receptors were sampled from a female donor with papillary thyroid cancer or a benign thyroid nodule (not recorded which). Some clones in this sample may be carry-over from other donors' samples.

This clone is categorized as medium-sized. The rearrangement uses TRBV24-1 and TRBJ1-2, with no clear D. Germline CDR1 KGHDR, CDR2 SFDVKD. The germline V and J ends were trimmed by 3 bases and 3 bases, with 13 bases remaining between them. This CDR3 has 15 residues. The DNA for the CDR3 is TGTGCCACCAGTGATCCGACCGACGGAGACTATGGCTACACCTTC. Protein: CATSDPTDGDYGYTF.

This clone is judged medium-sized (0.01 to 0.1%). This chain connects TRBV20-1 to TRBJ2-1; D call uncertain. Germline CDR1 and CDR2: DFQATT and SNEGSKA (reference sequence). The V and J ends lost 0 bases and 11 bases respectively, with 17 bases between them. The CDR3 covers 14 residues. CDR3 amino acids: CSAREVALTMKQFF. The DNA of the CDR3 is TGCAGTGCTAGAGAGGTGGCACTTACGATGAAGCAGTTCTTC.

This clone was counted a few times. V and J are TRBV24-1 and TRBJ2-5; D remains ambiguous. CDR1 and CDR2 from the germline V gene are KGHDR and SFDVKD. Trimming took 6 bases from V and 3 from J, leaving 4 bases between them. CDR3 size: 11 residues. CDR3 residues: CATSREETQYF. DNA of the CDR3: TGTGCCACCAGTCGGGAAGAGACCCAGTACTTC.

This clone was seen once. Its ends do not fully match the called genes, so a read error is possible. Here the CDR3 reads CASSFTTGDGPYNEQLF. Here the CDR3 DNA reads TGTGCCAGCAGCTTCACGACGGGGGACGGTCCCTACAATGAGCAGCTCTTC. This sequence joins TRBV7-6 and TRBJ2-1, with TRBD2 as a possible D gene (6 bases). The CDR3 is 17 residues long. Germline assignment: CDR1 SGHVS and CDR2 FNYEAQ. The full variable domain, completed using reference TRBV7-6 and TRBJ2-1, is GAGVSQSPRYKVTKRGQDVALRCDPISGHVSLYWYRQALGQGPEFLTYFNYEAQQDKSGLPNDRFSAERPEGSISTLTIQRTEQRDSAMYRCASSFTTGDGPYNEQLFGPGTRLTVL.

The CDR3 sequence: CKATGSYNEQFF. CDR3 bases: TGCAAGGCGACGGGATCCTACAATGAGCAGTTCTTC. This chain connects TRBV20-1 to TRBJ2-1; a weak D match, TRBD2 (5 bases). This CDR3 contains 12 residues. Looked up from germline, CDR1 is DFQATT and CDR2 is SNEGSKA (reference sequence).

The rearrangement links TRBV11-3 to TRBJ2-7; TRBD2 aligns across 8 bases. Germline V CDR1 and CDR2: SGHNT, YENEEA. V lost 5 bases to trimming and J lost 6 bases; unmatched junction nucleotides: 9. The CDR3 length is 14 residues. The CDR3 sequence: CASSPMSGSLEQYF. In nucleotides, the CDR3 is TGTGCCAGCAGCCCCATGAGCGGGAGTCTCGAGCAGTACTTC.

The V and J genes are TRBV11-2 and TRBJ1-1; tentative D call: TRBD1 (5 bases). Germline values: CDR1 SGHAT, CDR2 FQNNGV. The CDR3 is made up of 15 amino acids. V lost 2 bases and J lost 1, with 11 bases in between. This chain's CDR3 is CASSLFGRENTEAFF. CDR3 in DNA: TGTGCCAGCAGCTTATTCGGCAGGGAGAACACTGAAGCTTTCTTT. The full variable domain, with the rest looked up from reference TRBV11-2 and TRBJ1-1, is EAGVAQSPRYKIIEKRQSVAFWCNPISGHATLYWYQQILGQGPKLLIQFQNNGVVDDSQLPKDRFSAERLKGVDSTLKIQPAKLEDSAVYLCASSLFGRENTEAFFGQGTRLTVV.

This clone is medium-sized by share. The chain couples TRBV19 to TRBJ2-1, with 9 bases identical to TRBD2. V lost 8 bases, J lost 5 bases, and 13 bases stayed unmatched. The germline gives CDR1 LNHDA, CDR2 SQIVND (reference sequence). The CDR3 has 16 residues. The CDR3 region is CASSRRLAGNHNEQFF. CDR3 bases: TGTGCCAGTTCGAGGCGGCTAGCGGGGAATCACAATGAGCAGTTCTTC.

By share of the sample, this clone is medium-sized (0.01 to 0.1%). The genes are TRBV5-1 and TRBJ2-7; D perhaps matches TRBD1 (5 bases). The CDR3 extends over 15 amino acids. Trimming took off 4 bases at V and 1 base at J, with 15 bases between the two ends. CDR1 and CDR2 from the germline V gene are SGHRS and YFSETQ. The CDR3 is CASSRSTGPSYEQYF. Written as DNA, the CDR3 is TGCGCCAGCAGCCGTTCCACAGGCCCTTCCTACGAGCAGTACTTC.

The chain links TRBV6-2 or TRBV6-3 to TRBJ1-6; 8 nucleotides align to TRBD1. Germline trimming cut 0 bases from V and 9 bases from J; bases unmatched to any gene: 7. The CDR3 covers 16 residues. In germline, CDR1 is MNHEY, CDR2 SVGEGT. CDR3 sequence: CASSYSIQGDISPLHF. CDR3 bases: TGTGCCAGCAGTTACTCGATACAGGGGGATATTTCACCCCTCCACTTT.

This clone was seen many times. The chain carries TRBV12-3 or TRBV12-4 and TRBJ1-1; tentatively, D is TRBD1 (5 bases). V lost 6 bases to trimming and J lost 4 bases, with 18 bases between them. The length of the CDR3 is 15 residues. This chain's CDR3 is CASSWAGMRSTEAFF. Here the CDR3 DNA reads TGTGCCAGCAGCTGGGCAGGGATGAGGAGCACTGAAGCTTTCTTT.

Within the sample, this clone is medium-sized. This chain joins TRBV27 and TRBJ2-1; no definite D call. Looked up from germline, CDR1 is MNHEY and CDR2 is SMNVEV (reference sequence). The V end lost 5 bases, the J end lost 10 bases, and 15 bases lay between the germline ends. The CDR3 has 13 amino acids. CDR3 residues: CASSPYGWGEQFF. The CDR3, as DNA: TGTGCCAGCAGTCCCTACGGATGGGGAGAGCAGTTCTTC.

The genes are TRBV30 and TRBJ2-2; D is uncertain. The CDR3 spans 12 residues. Germline values: CDR1 GTSNPN, CDR2 SVGIG (reference sequence). The V end was cut by 6 bases, the J end by 9 bases, with 14 bases between. CDR3 protein: CACSSETWELFF. The CDR3 DNA sequence: TGTGCCTGTAGTTCAGAGACCTGGGAGCTGTTTTTT.

This chain uses TRBV18 with TRBJ1-2, with TRBD1 as a possible D gene (5 bases). CDR1 and CDR2 (germline): KGHSH, LQKENI. This CDR3 contains 15 residues. Trimming stripped 2 bases from V and 4 bases from J, with 14 bases between. This CDR3 reads CASSPGQGVGYGYTF. The CDR3, as DNA: TGTGCCAGCTCACCAGGTCAGGGCGTGGGCTATGGCTACACCTTC.

This chain joins TRBV20-1 and TRBJ1-6; 7 bases are a match to TRBD1. The CDR3 has 14 residues. Germline CDR1 DFQATT, CDR2 SNEGSKA (reference sequence). Trimming removed 3 bases from V and 5 bases from J; junction bases left unmatched: 4. The DNA of the CDR3 is TGCAGTGCTAGCGACAGGGCACATAATTCACCCCTCCACTTT. It encodes CSASDRAHNSPLHF.

The chain recombines TRBV4-2 with TRBJ1-3; 8 nucleotides agree with TRBD1. Per the germline V gene, CDR1 is LGHNA and CDR2 is YNFKEQ. The CDR3 consists of 15 residues. Trimming at V came to 0 bases and at J to 2 bases, leaving 0 bases not matched to a gene. CDR3 amino acids: CASSQEDRAGNTIYF. CDR3 bases: TGTGCCAGCAGCCAAGAGGACAGGGCTGGAAACACCATATATTTT.

This clone was seen ten or more times. The chain recombines TRBV4-3 with TRBJ2-3; possible D gene TRBD2, 5 bases. This CDR3 has 15 residues. The V end lost 4 bases, the J end lost 4 bases, and 15 bases lay between the germline ends. Germline-derived CDR1 and CDR2 are LGHNA and YSLEER. For the CDR3, the DNA is TGCGCCAGCAGCCTCCGAGGGATTGTCCCAGATACGCAGTATTTT. Its translation is CASSLRGIVPDTQYF.

The chain employs TRBV5-1 and TRBJ2-7; D remains ambiguous. Germline V lookup: CDR1 SGHRS, CDR2 YFSETQ. This CDR3 is 14 amino acids long. With 3 bases removed from V and 5 bases from J, the gap between germline ends came to 15 bases. This CDR3 is CASSSFALGDEQYF. The CDR3 DNA reads TGCGCCAGCAGCTCTTTCGCCTTGGGCGACGAGCAGTACTTC.

This clone came up a few times. One end of the junction varies from germline; a read error may be responsible. V usage is TRBV12-3 or TRBV12-4 and J usage is TRBJ2-7; possibly TRBD1 for D (6 bases). This CDR3 is built from 11 residues. As DNA, the CDR3 is TGTGCCAGCAGCGGATCCGGGACAAGGGACTTC. It is translated as CASSGSGTRDF.

The V call is TRBV27, the J call TRBJ2-1; 8 nucleotides align to TRBD1. V was clipped by 5 bases and J by 4 bases; unmatched bases: 4. This CDR3 contains 14 residues. Germline CDR1 is MNHEY and CDR2 is SMNVEV (reference sequence). CDR3 sequence: CASSATGVYNEQFF. The CDR3, as DNA: TGTGCCAGCAGTGCGACAGGGGTTTACAATGAGCAGTTCTTC.

The CDR3 sequence: CASMQDLTDTQYF. Here the CDR3 DNA reads TGTGCCAGCATGCAGGACCTCACAGATACGCAGTATTTT. V gene TRBV6-1 combines with J gene TRBJ2-3; no firm D call. The CDR3 is made up of 13 amino acids. V was trimmed by 7 bases and J by 2 bases, leaving 10 bases between them. Germline CDR1 MNHNS, CDR2 SASEGT.

As concerns this clone: A read error may account for a junction end that differs from germline. V gene TRBV4-1 combines with J gene TRBJ1-3, with D possibly matching TRBD1 (5 bases). This CDR3 comprises 17 residues. Germline CDR1 is MGHRA and CDR2 is YSYEKL. CDR3: CASSQYMLVTAGDTIYF. The CDR3 DNA follows: TGCGCCAGCAGCCAATATATGTTGGTGACAGCTGGAGACACCATATATTTT.

The CDR3 loop is CAWSLTDRSPLHF. The CDR3 nucleotides read TGTGCCTGGAGTCTTACTGACAGGTCACCCCTCCACTTT. The V gene is TRBV30, the J gene TRBJ1-6; a possible D gene is TRBD1 (6 bases). The germline V gene has CDR1 GTSNPN and CDR2 SVGIG (reference sequence). Between the trimmed V and J ends, which lost 2 bases and 10 bases, there was a span of 12 bases. The CDR3 runs 13 residues.

This chain links TRBV10-3 with TRBJ1-3; the D is unclear. The CDR3 has 15 residues. The V gene's germline CDR1 is ENHRY and CDR2 SYGVKD. V was shortened by 7 bases and J by 4 bases, with 17 bases between the two germline ends. The CDR3 region has the DNA TGTGCCATCACCGGTGATAAGAAGAACGGAAACACCATATATTTT. Its translation is CAITGDKKNGNTIYF.

In this sample, this clone turned up many times. The chain uses TRBV9 and TRBJ2-2, with D perhaps matching TRBD1 (5 bases). The CDR3 has 16 amino acids. The V end lost 0 bases, the J end lost 6 bases, and 15 bases lay between the germline ends. Germline CDR1 is SGDLS and CDR2 is YYNGEE. Here the CDR3 DNA reads TGTGCCAGCAGCGTAGAGATAAGGGGCCGGGCCGGGGAGCTGTTTTTT. This codes for CASSVEIRGRAGELFF.

The V gene is TRBV18, the J gene TRBJ1-1, with 7 bases aligning to TRBD1. CDR3 length: 14 residues. V shed 6 bases and J 0 bases; nucleotides not matched to a gene: 4. CDR1 KGHSH and CDR2 LQKENI come from the germline V gene. The CDR3 is CASSLGQLNTEAFF. CDR3 bases: TGTGCCAGCTCCCTGGGACAGCTGAACACTGAAGCTTTCTTT. The variable domain in full, completed from reference TRBV18 and TRBJ1-1, reads NAGVMQNPRHLVRRRGQEARLRCSPMKGHSHVYWYRQLPEEGLKFMVYLQKENIIDESGMPKERFSAEFPKEGPSILRIQQVVRGDSAAYFCASSLGQLNTEAFFGQGTRLTVV.

This clone was seen only a few times. The gene calls are TRBV24-1 and TRBJ2-7; D gene uncertain. Trimming cost V 9 bases and J 7 bases, with 9 bases left between them. The CDR3 sequence is 10 residues long. Per germline, CDR1 KGHDR and CDR2 SFDVKD. CDR3 sequence: CATGRREQYF. In DNA, the CDR3 is TGTGCCACCGGTAGAAGGGAGCAGTACTTC.

The V gene is TRBV20-1, the J gene TRBJ1-2; 7 bases are a match to TRBD1. Trimming cost V 4 bases and J 2 bases; bases outside gene matches: 7. The CDR3 covers 14 residues. In germline, CDR1 is DFQATT, CDR2 SNEGSKA (reference sequence). The CDR3 here is CSATEPGQNYGYTF. The CDR3 region has the DNA TGCAGTGCTACGGAGCCGGGACAGAACTATGGCTACACCTTC.